The text below deals with one TCR beta chain. This clonotype was observed at least ten times. The antigen it binds to is not known. No clone much larger than this one lies a single base away; base qualities are absent. A patient counted as having stable Graves' hyperthyroidism if no progression to ophthalmopathy occurred over 18 months of follow-up. The hyperthyroidism patients were between 18 and 65 years old and newly diagnosed, with a disease duration of less than 2 months. Any patient with an uncontrolled infection, another autoimmune disease, pregnancy or lactation was excluded. Clinical symptoms, serum thyroxine and TRAb, thyroid ultrasound, and orbital computed tomography formed the basis for the diagnoses. PBMCs were separated from around 9.1 ml of fresh peripheral blood using Ficoll-Paque density gradient centrifugation. Trizol reagent was used to extract total RNA, and RNA quality was then checked on an Agilent 2100 Bioanalyzer.

From cysteine to phenylalanine, the CDR3 is 13 amino acids long. Kept here is only the CDR3 DNA, which spans 39 bases and is read in frame from base 1. V gives up 2 bases and J gives up 0 bases, and the segment between their germline ends measures 4 bases. The germline V gene specifies ENHRY as CDR1 and SYGVKD as CDR2. The TCR beta CDR3 regions were amplified from RNA transcripts. The first round of RT-PCR for the TCR CDR3 was performed with the HTBI primer set and the Qiagen OneStep RT-PCR kit. The libraries were constructed in a second round of multiplex PCR and then size-selected and purified. Paired-end sequencing of the libraries was performed with 100 bp reads on an Illumina HiSeq2000. The authors' analysis ran thus. Raw data were processed with SOAPnuke, discarding reads with adapters, uncalled bases, mean Phred below 15, or no exact constant-primer or identifier match. High-quality paired reads were merged using COPE v1.2.5, and each unique nucleotide sequence was defined as a clonotype. MiTCR v1.1 was used to align the clonotypes against IMGT TRBV, TRBD and TRBJ reference segments. Analysis was restricted to V-J combinations with a frequency above 0.0001, which covered 98% to 99.2% of repertoires. A TCS score was defined as the ratio of F50 (clonal expansion) to E x V (chaos), with BLOSUM62-based TCRdist applied between CDR3 peptides within each V-J. Welch's t-statistics and random forest reduced some 510 V-J features to 10 to 15, which were used in a naive Bayes classifier (R e1071). TCRdb reprocessing: public reads trimmed at Q25 with fastp, clones called with MiXCR, in-frame beta chains kept. Rows with one shared CDR3 protein collapse into an entry with the most common genes and DNA. TCRdb's processing, not the study's, gives the V and J calls here. The sample table contains about 560,000 distinct CDR3 sequences; only one count was recorded for approximately 15% of them. The ten biggest clones cover about 20% of the sample.

The sample originates from a study of T cells in Graves' hyperthyroidism and ophthalmopathy (dated by TCRdb to the late 2010s). Regarding the research as a whole: Peripheral blood was sampled at the time of initial diagnosis, prior to any treatment. The paper reports TCR Vbeta CDR3 sequencing of fewer than 150 peripheral blood samples: around 45 ophthalmopathy, 70 to 85 hyperthyroidism and around 17 progressor patients. After sampling, hyperthyroidism patients received methimazole starting at 30 mg daily, and ophthalmopathy patients received high-dose intravenous methylprednisolone. To identify TCR V-J signatures that set the groups apart, the researchers used a discovery cohort of 100 patients, made up of 43 with Graves' ophthalmopathy and some 56 with stable Graves' hyperthyroidism. The approximately 98 discovery patients were randomly divided into training and test sets at a 7:3 ratio. The study also compared thyroid tissue and blood T-cell repertoires from about 6 Graves' hyperthyroidism patients. Prospective prediction of ophthalmopathy was tested in an independent validation cohort of approximately 19 hyperthyroidism patients and some 17 patients who later progressed to ophthalmopathy. Study-level results and caveats: In validation, the model predicted progression to ophthalmopathy with over 65% sensitivity and around 72% specificity, a median of about six months before onset. No statistical method was used to set the sample size in advance, and investigators knew the group allocation. Most expanded thyroid clonotypes (frequency above 0.001) were also detected in blood, a finding suggesting that blood repertoires may reflect thyroid immune responses. Ophthalmopathy was separated from stable hyperthyroidism by a 13 V-J signature model, with over 85% sensitivity and 81% to 82% specificity obtained in cross-validation and 80%/75% obtained in testing.

The chain couples TRBV10-3 to TRBJ1-2; no D gene is confidently identified. Sequenced input: blood. The receptor's source is a woman between 18 and 30 years old with Graves' hyperthyroidism. At the DNA level, the sequence is TGTGCCATCAGTGAGGGGGCTAACTATGGCTACACCTTC. Protein translation: CAISEGANYGYTF.